The following is a T cell receptor beta chain sequence with its context. The target antigen is unknown. The source of the sample is a study of cytomegalovirus exposure and HLA in healthy donors. Study-level background: Researchers previously reported finding 100 million or so unique TCR beta sequences from roughly 170 million T cells.

PCR was performed using 60 Vbeta and 13 Jbeta primers. The method was immunoSEQ multiplex PCR; TCRdb's version includes in-frame clones alone and lacks a portion of them. The sample records over 95,000 clones, 70% to 85% being singletons. Overall study findings and caveats: There were 160 or so TCR beta chains listed as cytomegalovirus-associated.

Germline V gives CDR1 SQVTM, CDR2 ANQGSEA. The CDR3 is 12 residues long. Trimming took 5 bases from V and 7 from J, leaving 12 bases between them. The sequence was collected from a woman younger than 35 in good health and CMV-seronegative. The gene calls are TRBV29-1 and TRBJ1-3; D is possibly TRBD1 (6 bases). Specimen: PBMCs. The CDR3 spells CSVSTGPNTIYF. In DNA, the CDR3 is TGCAGCGTTTCGACAGGACCGAACACCATATATTTT.